The 23 T cell receptor beta chains listed next were all sequenced from one sample in a study of blood T cell repertoires in COVID-19. The protocol was immunoSEQ multiplex PCR, while the TCRdb copy is restricted to in-frame clones and leaves out a portion. The sample shows 93,000 or so clones, 80% to 90% of them seen only once. The sample was peripheral blood. The receptors here all came from a human donor in a cohort sampled during active COVID-19.

The chain couples TRBV19 to TRBJ2-1; a weak D match, TRBD2 (6 bases). This CDR3 is built from 16 residues. V was shortened by 3 bases and J by 5 bases, with 17 bases between the two germline ends. Germline CDR1 reads LNHDA; CDR2 reads SQIVND (reference sequence). Here the CDR3 reads CASSISGGTGNNEQFF. DNA for the CDR3: TGTGCCAGTAGTATTTCTGGCGGGACGGGAAACAATGAGCAGTTCTTC.

V gene TRBV6-4 combines with J gene TRBJ2-1; TRBD1 matches at 10 bases. Germline V gene sequence: CDR1 MRHNA, CDR2 SNTAGT. V was pared by 4 bases and J by 6 bases, with 9 bases of the junction left unmatched. The CDR3 runs to 16 residues. The CDR3 DNA reads TGTGCCAGCAGTGCTGGCGGGACAGGGGCTTTCAATGAGCAGTTCTTC. Residues: CASSAGGTGAFNEQFF.

This clone was picked up many times. The chain uses TRBV6-5 and TRBJ1-1; D not certain. The V and J ends lost 6 bases and 1 base respectively, with 12 bases between them. The CDR3 totals 14 residues. The V gene's germline CDR1 is MNHEY and CDR2 SVGAGI. CDR3 in amino acids: CASSQLYGNTEAFF. The CDR3, as DNA: TGTGCCAGCAGCCAACTATACGGGAACACTGAAGCTTTCTTT.

This clone appeared once. The chain uses TRBV3-1 (or the pseudogene TRBV3-2) and TRBJ2-1; 7 nucleotides line up with TRBD1. The V and J ends lost 4 bases and 7 bases, in that order; junction bases with no gene match: 10. The germline CDR1 and CDR2 sequences are LGHDT and YNNKEL (reference sequence). CDR3 length: 15 residues. CDR3 sequence reads: CASSPTQGDGNEQFF. The CDR3 DNA is TGTGCCAGCAGCCCTACCCAGGGGGATGGGAATGAGCAGTTCTTC.

This chain connects TRBV30 to TRBJ2-5, with TRBD1 matching 7 bases. Looked up from germline, CDR1 is GTSNPN and CDR2 is SVGIG (reference sequence). V was clipped by 2 bases and J by 5 bases; unmatched bases: 14. The CDR3 extends over 16 amino acids. The CDR3 DNA follows: TGTGCCTGGAGTCTCTTTGGGCGAGGGGGACAGGAGACCCAGTACTTC. It specifies CAWSLFGRGGQETQYF.

This sequence joins TRBV10-1 and TRBJ2-7; a possible D gene is TRBD2 (6 bases). The CDR3 runs to 14 residues. Germline V gene lookup returns CDR1 WNHNN and CDR2 SYGVQD (reference sequence). With 5 bases removed from V and 6 bases from J, the gap between germline ends came to 17 bases. The CDR3, as DNA: TGCGCCAGCAGTAAAACGGGGACTCACGGCGAGCAGTACTTC. The encoded protein is CASSKTGTHGEQYF.

This chain joins TRBV7-2 and TRBJ2-3; 9 bases match TRBD2. V dropped 5 bases and J dropped 6; count of bases not matched to a gene: 12. The V gene's germline CDR1 is SGHTA and CDR2 FQGNSA. This CDR3 is built from 16 residues. DNA of the CDR3: TGTGCCAGCAGCCCCGGACTAGCGCCTATGAGGGATACGCAGTATTTT. The encoded protein is CASSPGLAPMRDTQYF.

This clone was counted only a few times. J is TRBJ1-3 and V is TRBV18; tentatively, D is TRBD1 (6 bases). The germline gives CDR1 KGHSH, CDR2 LQKENI. Trimming left V 4 bases short and J 8 bases short, with 12 bases between. The CDR3 length is 13 residues. The CDR3 spells CASSRGTSDTIYF. In DNA form, the CDR3 reads TGTGCCAGCTCACGTGGGACATCAGACACCATATATTTT.

The chain couples TRBV7-2 to TRBJ1-2, with 8 bases that match TRBD1. The germline V gene encodes CDR1 SGHTA and CDR2 FQGNSA. The CDR3 has 16 residues. Trimming took 1 base from V and 4 from J; bases not matched to a gene: 8. The CDR3 DNA is TGTGCCAGCAGCTTAGGGGCAGGGGGCGCTGGCTATGGCTACACCTTC. It codes for CASSLGAGGAGYGYTF. The full variable domain, rest sourced from reference TRBV7-2 and TRBJ1-2, is GAGVSQSPSNKVTEKGKDVELRCDPISGHTALYWYRQSLGQGLEFLIYFQGNSAPDKSGLPSDRFSAERTGGSVSTLTIQRTQQEDSAVYLCASSLGAGGAGYGYTFGSGTRLTVV.

This clone showed up just once. The genes are TRBV5-1 and TRBJ1-4, with a weak D call TRBD1 (5 bases). The CDR3 is 14 amino acids. Germline CDR1 is SGHRS and CDR2 is YFSETQ. V gave up 1 base and J gave up 7 bases, with 11 bases separating them. CDR3 region: CASSLTGSVEKLFF. The CDR3 nucleotides read TGCGCCAGCAGCTTGACAGGATCGGTTGAAAAACTGTTTTTT.

This chain uses TRBV5-5 with TRBJ2-3, with TRBD2 matching 13 bases. This CDR3 region has 15 residues. The V and J ends lost 4 bases and 6 bases, in that order; junction bases with no gene match: 5. Per germline, CDR1 SGHKS and CDR2 YYEKEE (reference sequence). In DNA form, the CDR3 reads TGTGCCAGCAGCAGACTAGCGGGGGGAGAGGATACGCAGTATTTT. Protein: CASSRLAGGEDTQYF.

This chain links TRBV27 with TRBJ2-3; D unresolved. Germline V gene data show CDR1 as MNHEY and CDR2 as SMNVEV (reference sequence). The CDR3 contains 15 residues. V was pared by 5 bases and J by 2 bases, with 14 bases between. The DNA for the CDR3 is TGTGCCAGCAGTCCCCGGAGCCTATACACAGATACGCAGTATTTT. Its protein is CASSPRSLYTDTQYF.

V is TRBV4-2 and J is TRBJ2-5; TRBD2 matches at 10 bases. This CDR3 region has 14 residues. With V trimmed by 1 base and J by 5 bases, 1 base remained unmatched. Looked up from germline, CDR1 is LGHNA and CDR2 is YNFKEQ. The CDR3 DNA reads as TGTGCCAGCAGCCAAGTGGGACTAGCGGAGACCCAGTACTTC. It yields the protein CASSQVGLAETQYF.

This rearrangement joins TRBV18 to TRBJ2-3; 10 bases agree with TRBD2. The germline gives CDR1 KGHSH, CDR2 LQKENI. V shed 2 bases, J shed 1 base, and the junction held 6 bases outside the gene matches. This CDR3 is built from 17 residues. The CDR3 here is CASSPGASGSGTDTQYF. The CDR3 DNA is TGTGCCAGCTCACCAGGGGCTAGCGGGAGTGGCACAGATACGCAGTATTTT.

J is TRBJ1-6 and V is TRBV9; tentatively, D is TRBD1 (5 bases). Germline loops: CDR1 SGDLS, CDR2 YYNGEE. The length of the CDR3 is 15 residues. Trimming pared 3 bases from V and 9 bases from J, leaving 16 bases between. The DNA for the CDR3 is TGTGCCAGCAGCGCTTATGGGGCCGTTGGTTCACCCCTCCACTTT. Translation gives CASSAYGAVGSPLHF.

The chain links TRBV19 to TRBJ2-1, with D possibly being TRBD1 (5 bases). Germline loops: CDR1 LNHDA, CDR2 SQIVND (reference sequence). This CDR3 is built from 13 residues. V was shortened by 4 bases and J by 6 bases, with 10 bases between the two germline ends. CDR3 region: CASSRDGANEQFF. The DNA of the CDR3 is TGTGCCAGTAGTAGGGATGGGGCCAATGAGCAGTTCTTC.

The rearrangement links TRBV12-3 or TRBV12-4 to TRBJ2-2, with TRBD2 as a possible D gene (5 bases). Trimming left V 5 bases short and J 6 bases short, with 10 bases between. The CDR3 is made up of 13 amino acids. CDR3 coding DNA: TGTGCCAGCAGTGGGAGTAGGGCCGGGGAGCTGTTTTTT. This encodes CASSGSRAGELFF.

This clone was seen a handful of times. The CDR3 DNA is TGTGCCAGTATCCGACGACACGGCGCTAGCAATCAGCCCCAGCATTTT. Protein: CASIRRHGASNQPQHF. The V gene is TRBV19, the J gene TRBJ1-5; D is undetermined. Germline loops: CDR1 LNHDA, CDR2 SQIVND (reference sequence). The CDR3 runs 16 residues. V lost 7 bases to trimming and J lost 0 bases, with 16 bases between them.

The J gene is TRBJ2-5, the V gene TRBV7-8; TRBD2 aligns across 9 bases. This CDR3 has 15 residues. After removal of 0 bases from V and 5 bases from J, the junction contained 4 bases not matched to a gene. Germline V CDR1 and CDR2: SGHVS, FQNEAQ. CDR3 DNA sequence: TGTGCCAGCAGCTTAGCGCGCCTAGCGGGGGAGACCCAGTACTTC. This gives the protein CASSLARLAGETQYF.

V and J are TRBV21-1 and TRBJ1-2; the DNA was not compared with TRBD1, the D call given in the table. TRBV21-1 is deemed a pseudogene. The CDR3 consists of 13 residues. CDR3 coding DNA: TGTGCCAACCGGGACAGGGGGAACTATGGCTACACCTTC. Residues: CANRDRGNYGYTF.

This sequence joins TRBV12-3 or TRBV12-4 and TRBJ1-1; D gene unclear. This CDR3 has 13 residues. The V end lost 3 bases, the J end lost 2 bases, and 7 bases lay between the germline ends. CDR3 in amino acids: CASSLSGNTEAFF. In nucleotides, the CDR3 is TGTGCCAGCAGTTTGTCAGGAAACACTGAAGCTTTCTTT.

CDR3 nucleotide sequence: TGTGCCAGCAGTCTACGAACGGGGGTTTCGTATGGCTACACCTTC. It codes for CASSLRTGVSYGYTF. The chain joins TRBV5-4 to TRBJ1-2, with a possible D match to TRBD1 (5 bases). CDR1 and CDR2 (germline): SGHNT, YYREEE (reference sequence). V lost 5 bases to trimming and J lost 5 bases, with 19 bases between them. CDR3 length equals 15 residues.

CDR3 sequence: CASSSPGLARDTQYF. The CDR3 nucleotides are TGTGCCAGCAGTTCGCCGGGACTAGCGCGAGATACGCAGTATTTT. V gene TRBV27 combines with J gene TRBJ2-3, with 10 bases that match TRBD2. Unmatched junction bases numbered 6, after V lost 4 bases and J lost 5 bases. This CDR3 is built from 15 residues. Germline-derived CDR1 and CDR2 are MNHEY and SMNVEV (reference sequence).